The T cell receptor (beta chain) described here comes from a study of blood T cell repertoires in COVID-19. About the study: Nucleic acid was either cDNA or gDNA, and it came from T cells, B-cell-depleted T cells, or PBMCs.

Original processing notes: Amplification with reference gene primers provided the estimates of nucleated cell counts. The repertoire was sequenced with immunoSEQ multiplex PCR; TCRdb's copy has only in-frame clones and lacks some. Clone size and the V and J calls come from that table; the DNA yielded D and trimming. This sample has about 59,000 clones, with 80% to 95% found just once. V was pared by 5 bases and J by 6 bases, with 9 bases of the junction left unmatched. The CDR3 runs 15 residues. Germline-derived CDR1 and CDR2 are LNHDA and SQIVND (reference sequence). The sequence was obtained from a man older than 75 with acute or convalescent COVID-19. Specimen: peripheral blood. V and J are TRBV19 and TRBJ2-2, with TRBD1 identical over 7 bases. CDR3 sequence reads: CASSPRQGRAGELFF. The CDR3 DNA sequence: TGTGCCAGTAGTCCCCGACAGGGCAGGGCCGGGGAGCTGTTTTTT.